The entry below describes one T cell receptor beta chain. What this receptor recognizes is not known. No much larger clone is present one base from it, and per-base qualities are unavailable. The sample belongs to a study of blood T cell repertoires in COVID-19 (dated by TCRdb to the early 2020s). Background for the entire study: Collaborator samples came from the United States, Italy and Spain and covered acute and convalescent phases of COVID-19. The prospective study material was composed of cDNA or gDNA derived from T cells, B-cell-depleted T cells, or PBMCs. Deeply sampled blood TCRbeta repertoires from subjects exposed to, actively infected with, or recovered from COVID-19 were included in the dataset. The repertoires were released in a freely available public database meant as a resource for research on the immune response to SARS-CoV-2. Sample metadata almost always included a de-identified subject ID, COVID-19 status, age in years and sex. The samples were drawn from two sources: the first 160 participants of the ongoing ImmuneRACE study, and 950 to 1,500 subjects contributed by 6 global collaborators. HLA class I and class II types, where available, came from metadata supplied by the sample provider rather than from assay-based typing.

The immunoSEQ Assay, a bias-controlled multiplex PCR, was used to amplify TCRbeta CDR3 regions from genomic DNA. The source study handled its data this way. Within the assay, amplification of reference gene primers was used to estimate how many nucleated cells each sample contained. To quantify the absolute abundance of each unique TCRbeta CDR3 rearrangement, sequence reads were collapsed and filtered. For each sample, productive Simpson clonality was calculated as the square root of Simpson's diversity index over productive rearrangements. What TCRdb holds here is the immuneACCESS table cut down to in-frame rearrangements. Part of the clones is not present; checked against another copy, under half of the missing clones reflect an unresolved V gene, and the others are unexplained. V and J calls and clone size are those listed in that table; D and trimming were worked out from the DNA. Here the sample has some 50,000 clones; about 88% occur a single time. The ten top clones hold approximately 9.2% of the sample.

V is cut by 2 bases and J by 2 bases, and the space between the germline ends is 10 bases. The cysteine opens and the phenylalanine closes a CDR3 of 15 amino acids. The entry retains the CDR3 DNA only, 45 bases that are in frame from base 1. CDR1 is given as MDHEN and CDR2 as SYDVKM, both from the germline V gene. Here is what the overall study found, with its caveats: Clinical and demographic metadata were provided uncurated, with the amount varying by source and participant.

The collaborating institutions used their own protocols to collect whole blood in K2EDTA tubes. For TCRbeta analysis, collaborators shipped samples in one of three forms: frozen whole blood, isolated PBMCs, or DNA extracted from either of those sample types. The V gene is TRBV28 and the J gene is TRBJ1-3; the D gene is perhaps TRBD1, on 5 matching bases. The clonotype comes from a woman in her 70s with active COVID-19. The material sequenced was peripheral blood. The sequenced DNA is TGTGCCAGCAGTTTAGGGGGGGATGCTGGAAACACCATATATTTT. Translated, this gives CASSLGGDAGNTIYF.